This T cell receptor (beta chain) was obtained from a study of T cells expressing NK-cell markers. In the case of this clonotype: The target antigen is unknown.

TCRdb reprocessed the 5' RACE reads, with one entry per CDR3 protein and no DNA. Here the sample table reports some 150,000 distinct CDR3 sequences. General study findings and limits: Of the CD8+ T cell pool in roughly 6 donors, about 1.0-7.0% was accounted for by dominant NKG2C+ clonotypes.

This CDR3 has 16 residues. Germline assignment: CDR1 SGHTA and CDR2 FQGNSA. This chain joins TRBV7-2 and TRBJ2-7; the TRBD2 assignment by TCRdb is unverifiable without DNA. This TCR was recovered from a man aged 18 to 30 in good health. The sample was blood T cells: a sorted CD56 or NKG2C T cell subset, CD4+ or CD8+ T cells, or bulk PBMC T cells (not recorded which). The CDR3 reads CASSLEVAGVVNEQYF.